The 21 T cell receptor beta chains presented below share a single source sample, sequenced in a study of cytomegalovirus exposure and HLA in healthy donors (dated by TCRdb to between 2016 and 2019). Libraries were made using the immunoSEQ multiplex PCR assay. For the multiplex PCR, a mixture combining 60 forward primers for TCR Vbeta segments and 13 reverse primers for TCR Jbeta segments was used. Not all clones reach the TCRdb copy of this immuneACCESS table, which keeps in-frame sequences only. Checked studies attribute under half of the gap to unresolved V genes and leave the rest unexplained. For this sample the table gives 95,000 or so clones, of which 81% were detected only once. The ten largest clones take up around 4.2% of the sample. The sample comprised PBMCs. The receptors originated from an older woman in good health and CMV-seropositive.

The chain carries TRBV11-3 and TRBJ2-7; D is uncertain. Per the germline V gene, CDR1 is SGHNT and CDR2 is YENEEA. The CDR3 covers 16 residues. The ends were cut back, 1 base at V and 2 bases at J, with 15 bases in the middle. The CDR3 protein is CASSLGTLRGTYEQYF. CDR3 in DNA: TGTGCCAGCAGCTTAGGCACACTCCGAGGCACCTACGAGCAGTACTTC.

The V and J genes are TRBV11-1 and TRBJ1-1; TRBD1 might be the D (5 bases). There are 14 residues in the CDR3. Between the trimmed V and J ends, which lost 4 bases and 5 bases, there was a span of 14 bases. Germline CDR1 is SGHAT and CDR2 is FQDESV (reference sequence). CDR3 bases: TGTGCCAGCAGCTATATAGGGGTAGAAACTGAAGCTTTCTTT. The encoded protein is CASSYIGVETEAFF.

The chain recombines TRBV19 with TRBJ2-3; the match to TRBD2 covers 7 bases. J gave up 5 bases and V 9 bases, and 11 bases lay outside the gene matches. From germline, CDR1 is LNHDA and CDR2 SQIVND (reference sequence). This CDR3 spans 14 amino acids. The CDR3 protein is CASSLRERKDTQYF. In nucleotides, the CDR3 is TGTGCCAGCAGCCTGCGGGAGCGGAAAGATACGCAGTATTTT.

V usage is TRBV11-2 and J usage is TRBJ1-5; TRBD1 is a possible D gene (6 bases). Between the trimmed V and J ends, which lost 0 bases and 6 bases, there was a span of 12 bases. This CDR3 has 15 amino acids. From germline, CDR1 is SGHAT and CDR2 FQNNGV. CDR3 bases: TGTGCCAGCAGCTTAGATGGAAGGGGGGGTCAGCCCCAGCATTTT. As protein: CASSLDGRGGQPQHF.

V gene TRBV5-4 combines with J gene TRBJ2-7; TRBD2 aligns across 9 bases. The CDR3 consists of 16 residues. The V and J ends lost 0 bases and 1 base, in that order; junction bases with no gene match: 5. Germline CDR1 SGHNT, CDR2 YYREEE (reference sequence). This chain's CDR3 is CASSLDGLAPSYEQYF. CDR3 DNA sequence: TGTGCCAGCAGCTTGGACGGACTAGCGCCGTCCTACGAGCAGTACTTC.

The rearrangement links TRBV18 to TRBJ1-1, with a weak D call TRBD1 (5 bases). The germline V gene encodes CDR1 KGHSH and CDR2 LQKENI. The CDR3 spans 12 residues. V lost 5 bases and J 3 bases, leaving 7 bases between the germline ends. In nucleotides, the CDR3 is TGTGCCAGCTCAAAAGGGGACACTGAAGCTTTCTTT. This translates into CASSKGDTEAFF.

The chain couples TRBV5-1 to TRBJ1-4; no clear D. Deletions cut 4 bases from V and 0 bases from J, with 13 bases between. CDR1 and CDR2 (germline): SGHRS, YFSETQ. The CDR3 is made up of 16 amino acids. The CDR3 nucleotides read TGCGCCAGCAGCATGGACGGCCAGGCAACTAATGAAAAACTGTTTTTT. This encodes CASSMDGQATNEKLFF.

This sequence joins TRBV7-9 and TRBJ1-2; D is ambiguous. CDR3 length: 16 amino acids. V shed 2 bases and J shed 2 bases, with 15 bases lying between them. Germline V gene data show CDR1 as SEHNR and CDR2 as FQNEAQ (reference sequence). This CDR3 is CASSLTATSSNYGYTF. The CDR3 coding sequence is TGTGCCAGCAGCTTAACCGCCACATCCTCCAACTATGGCTACACCTTC.

The rearrangement uses TRBV25-1 and TRBJ2-1, with 10 bases lining up with TRBD2. Trimming took 2 bases from V and 9 from J; bases not matched to a gene: 4. Germline assignment: CDR1 MGHDK and CDR2 SYGVNS. The CDR3 contains 14 residues. The CDR3 region has the DNA TGTGCCAGCAGTGAACTAGCGGGAGAGGGTGAGCAGTTCTTC. Translating it yields CASSELAGEGEQFF.

In this sample, this clone turned up once. This chain connects TRBV5-1 to TRBJ2-7, with D tentatively TRBD2 (6 bases). Trimming took 3 bases from V and 7 from J, leaving 11 bases between them. The CDR3 totals 12 residues. Germline lookup yields CDR1 SGHRS and CDR2 YFSETQ. For the CDR3, the DNA is TGCGCCAGCAGCTATGCGGGGAAGGAGCAGTACTTC. Protein product: CASSYAGKEQYF.

V and J are TRBV7-9 and TRBJ2-1; D uncertain. Germline V gives CDR1 SEHNR, CDR2 FQNEAQ (reference sequence). Deletions cut 5 bases from V and 7 bases from J, with 3 bases between. This CDR3 spans 10 amino acids. In DNA form, the CDR3 reads TGTGCCAGCAGCGCGAATGAGCAGTTCTTC. As protein: CASSANEQFF. Filled out from reference TRBV7-9 and TRBJ2-1, the complete variable domain reads DTGVSQNPRHKITKRGQNVTFRCDPISEHNRLYWYRQTLGQGPEFLTYFQNEAQLEKSRLLSDRFSAERPKGSFSTLEIQRTEQGDSAMYLCASSANEQFFGPGTRLTVL.

The genes are TRBV6-6 and TRBJ1-3; D gene uncertain. V was cut by 4 bases and J by 0 bases, with 10 bases left in between. In germline, CDR1 is MNHNY, CDR2 SVGAGI (reference sequence). CDR3 length: 15 amino acids. Here the CDR3 reads CASSSTGVSGNTIYF. CDR3 DNA: TGTGCCAGCAGTTCCACCGGGGTCTCTGGAAACACCATATATTTT.

This clone is a singleton in its sample. J is TRBJ2-5 and V is TRBV28; 7 nucleotides match TRBD2. Losses at the gene ends were 4 bases for V and 2 bases for J; bases not matched to a gene: 10. CDR3 length equals 16 residues. Germline loops: CDR1 MDHEN, CDR2 SYDVKM. The CDR3, as DNA: TGTGCCAGCAGTTCACCGGGACTAACGTTACAAGAGACCCAGTACTTC. This translates into CASSSPGLTLQETQYF.

This chain joins TRBV6-5 and TRBJ2-7, with TRBD2 matching 9 bases. Per germline, CDR1 MNHEY and CDR2 SVGAGI. After removal of 7 bases from V and 3 bases from J, the junction contained 7 bases not matched to a gene. CDR3 length: 14 residues. The CDR3: CASTEGSGSYEQYF. The DNA of the CDR3 is TGTGCCAGCACCGAGGGTAGCGGGAGCTACGAGCAGTACTTC.

The rearrangement links TRBV12-5 to TRBJ2-7, with D possibly being TRBD1 (6 bases). The germline V gene encodes CDR1 LGHNT and CDR2 FRNRAP. The CDR3 runs 14 residues. Deletions cut 0 bases from V and 7 bases from J, with 13 bases between. The CDR3 DNA reads as TGTGCTAGTGGTTTGGTTTTACAGGGTGGGGAGCAGTACTTC. This encodes CASGLVLQGGEQYF.

The rearrangement uses TRBV7-2 and TRBJ2-5, with D possibly being TRBD1 (5 bases). Per the germline V gene, CDR1 is SGHTA and CDR2 is FQGNSA. Trimming shortened V by 4 bases and J by 3 bases, and 9 bases separated the two germline ends. CDR3 length equals 13 residues. In nucleotides, the CDR3 is TGTGCCAGCAGCTACCGCAGGGAAGAGACCCAGTACTTC. It is translated as CASSYRREETQYF.

There are a few counts of this clone. This rearrangement joins TRBV4-2 to TRBJ1-4; 9 bases are a match to TRBD1. The CDR3 consists of 14 residues. CDR1 LGHNA and CDR2 YNFKEQ come from the germline V gene. J was trimmed by 6 bases and V by 4 bases; bases with no gene match: 3. For the CDR3, the DNA is TGTGCCAGCAGCCCGGGACAGGGCTATGAAAAACTGTTTTTT. This codes for CASSPGQGYEKLFF.

The rearrangement links TRBV28 to TRBJ2-7; D gene uncertain. This CDR3 has 15 amino acids. The germline V gene encodes CDR1 MDHEN and CDR2 SYDVKM. Trimming removed 3 bases at V and 0 bases at J, with 12 bases between. CDR3 coding DNA: TGTGCCAGCAGTTTTCAGACACTGAACTCCTACGAGCAGTACTTC. Translating gives CASSFQTLNSYEQYF.

The J gene is TRBJ1-2, the V gene TRBV5-1; D not resolved. The CDR3 loop spans 15 amino acids. Trimming took off 0 bases at V and 4 bases at J, with 13 bases between the two ends. Per germline, CDR1 SGHRS and CDR2 YFSETQ. This CDR3 reads CASSLVGGGSYGYTF. The CDR3 DNA follows: TGCGCCAGCAGCTTGGTGGGCGGTGGGAGCTATGGCTACACCTTC.

This sequence joins TRBV11-2 and TRBJ2-7, with D tentatively TRBD2 (5 bases). CDR3 length: 15 amino acids. V gave up 1 base and J gave up 0 bases, with 10 bases separating them. Germline loops: CDR1 SGHAT, CDR2 FQNNGV. The CDR3 spells CASSLGSGSSYEQYF. The CDR3 region has the DNA TGTGCCAGCAGCTTAGGCAGCGGAAGCTCCTACGAGCAGTACTTC.

This clone was seen more than once but under ten times. The V and J genes are TRBV4-3 and TRBJ2-3, with 8 bases matching TRBD2. The CDR3 is 18 amino acids. V was clipped by 0 bases and J by 0 bases; unmatched bases: 8. Germline CDR1 LGHNA, CDR2 YSLEER. The CDR3 DNA sequence: TGCGCCAGCAGCCAAGATCGAGCGGGAGCGACTAGCACAGATACGCAGTATTTT. It translates to CASSQDRAGATSTDTQYF.